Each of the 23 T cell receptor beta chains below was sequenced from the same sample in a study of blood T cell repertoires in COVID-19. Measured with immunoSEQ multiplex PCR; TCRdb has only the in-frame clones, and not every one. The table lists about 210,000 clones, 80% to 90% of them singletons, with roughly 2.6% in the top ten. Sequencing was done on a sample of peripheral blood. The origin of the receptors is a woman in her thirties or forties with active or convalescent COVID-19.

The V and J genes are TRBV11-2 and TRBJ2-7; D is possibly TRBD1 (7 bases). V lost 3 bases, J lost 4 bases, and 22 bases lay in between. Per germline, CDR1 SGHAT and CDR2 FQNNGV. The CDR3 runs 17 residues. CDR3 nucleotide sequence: TGTGCCAGCAGCTTCAACAGGGGAGGTACGACGCGGTACGAGCAGTACTTC. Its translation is CASSFNRGGTTRYEQYF.

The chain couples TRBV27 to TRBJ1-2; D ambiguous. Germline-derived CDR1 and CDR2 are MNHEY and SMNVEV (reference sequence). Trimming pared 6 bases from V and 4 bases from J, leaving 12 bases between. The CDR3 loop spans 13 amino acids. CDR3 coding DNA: TGTGCCAGCAGCCCGGGAGGTGGCTATGGCTACACCTTC. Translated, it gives CASSPGGGYGYTF.

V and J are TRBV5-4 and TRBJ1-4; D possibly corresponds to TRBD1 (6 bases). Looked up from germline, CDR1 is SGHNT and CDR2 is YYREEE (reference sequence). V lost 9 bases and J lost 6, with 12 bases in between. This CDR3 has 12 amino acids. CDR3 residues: CATTSGDEKLFF. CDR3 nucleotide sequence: TGTGCCACCACGTCAGGGGATGAAAAACTGTTTTTT.

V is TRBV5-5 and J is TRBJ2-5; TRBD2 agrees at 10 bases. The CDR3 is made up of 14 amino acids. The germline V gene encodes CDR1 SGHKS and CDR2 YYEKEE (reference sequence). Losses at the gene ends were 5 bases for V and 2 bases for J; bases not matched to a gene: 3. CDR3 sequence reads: CASRIAGGQETQYF. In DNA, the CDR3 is TGTGCCAGCAGGATAGCGGGGGGACAAGAGACCCAGTACTTC.

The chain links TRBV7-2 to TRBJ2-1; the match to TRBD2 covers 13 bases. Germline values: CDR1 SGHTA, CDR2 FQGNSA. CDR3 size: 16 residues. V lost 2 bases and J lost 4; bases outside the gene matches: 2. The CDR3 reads CASSLSLAGGYNEQFF. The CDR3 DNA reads TGTGCCAGCAGCTTATCACTAGCGGGGGGGTACAATGAGCAGTTCTTC.

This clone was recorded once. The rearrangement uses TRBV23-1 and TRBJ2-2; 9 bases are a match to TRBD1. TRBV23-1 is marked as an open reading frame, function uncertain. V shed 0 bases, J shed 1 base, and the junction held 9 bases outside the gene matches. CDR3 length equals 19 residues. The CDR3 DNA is TGCGCCAGCAGTCAATCCGCCGGGACAGGGATGAGGAACACCGGGGAGCTGTTTTTT. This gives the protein CASSQSAGTGMRNTGELFF.

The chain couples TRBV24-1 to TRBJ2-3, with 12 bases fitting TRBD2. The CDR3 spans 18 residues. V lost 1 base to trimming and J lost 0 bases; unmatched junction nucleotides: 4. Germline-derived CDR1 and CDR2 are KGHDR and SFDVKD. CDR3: CATSDFRLAGASTDTQYF. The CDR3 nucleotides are TGTGCCACCAGTGATTTTCGACTAGCGGGGGCTAGCACAGATACGCAGTATTTT.

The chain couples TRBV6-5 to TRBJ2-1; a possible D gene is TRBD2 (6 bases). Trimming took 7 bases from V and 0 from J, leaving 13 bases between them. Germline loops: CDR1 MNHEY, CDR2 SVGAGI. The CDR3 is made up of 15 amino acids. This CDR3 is CASKAGLSSYNEQFF. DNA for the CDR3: TGTGCCAGCAAGGCGGGGCTGAGCTCCTACAATGAGCAGTTCTTC.

In DNA form, the CDR3 reads TGTGCCAGCAGCCCCGGAGGCTACGAGCAGTACTTC. Translated, it gives CASSPGGYEQYF. The V and J genes are TRBV11-2 and TRBJ2-7; D might be TRBD2 (5 bases). Trimming left V 5 bases short and J 3 bases short, with 8 bases between. This CDR3 is built from 12 residues. The germline CDR1 and CDR2 sequences are SGHAT and FQNNGV.

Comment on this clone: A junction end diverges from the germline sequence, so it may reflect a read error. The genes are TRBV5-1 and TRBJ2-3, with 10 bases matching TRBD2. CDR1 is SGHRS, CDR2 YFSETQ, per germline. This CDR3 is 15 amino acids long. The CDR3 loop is CASRLGLASTDTQYF. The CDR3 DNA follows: TGCGCCAGCAGGTTGGGACTAGCGAGCACAGATACGCAGTATTTT.

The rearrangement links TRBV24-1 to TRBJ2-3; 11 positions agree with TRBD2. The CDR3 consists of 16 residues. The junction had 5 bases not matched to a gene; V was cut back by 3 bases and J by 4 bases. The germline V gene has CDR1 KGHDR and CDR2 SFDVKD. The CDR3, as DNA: TGTGCCACCAGTGATCCTATAGCGGGAGGGGCAGATACGCAGTATTTT. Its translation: CATSDPIAGGADTQYF.

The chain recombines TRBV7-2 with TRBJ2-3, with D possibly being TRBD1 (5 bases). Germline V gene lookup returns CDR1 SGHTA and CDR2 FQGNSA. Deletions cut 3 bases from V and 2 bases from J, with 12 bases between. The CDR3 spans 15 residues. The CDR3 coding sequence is TGTGCCAGCAGCTTTTTTCGACAGCCCACAGATACGCAGTATTTT. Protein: CASSFFRQPTDTQYF.

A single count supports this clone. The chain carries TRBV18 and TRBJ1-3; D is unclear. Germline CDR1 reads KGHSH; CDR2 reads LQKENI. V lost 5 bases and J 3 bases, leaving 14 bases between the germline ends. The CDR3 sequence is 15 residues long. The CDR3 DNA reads TGTGCCAGCTCAACCGCGGCCGGGAATGGAAACACCATATATTTT. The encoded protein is CASSTAAGNGNTIYF. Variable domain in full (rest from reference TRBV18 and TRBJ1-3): NAGVMQNPRHLVRRRGQEARLRCSPMKGHSHVYWYRQLPEEGLKFMVYLQKENIIDESGMPKERFSAEFPKEGPSILRIQQVVRGDSAAYFCASSTAAGNGNTIYFGEGSWLTVV.

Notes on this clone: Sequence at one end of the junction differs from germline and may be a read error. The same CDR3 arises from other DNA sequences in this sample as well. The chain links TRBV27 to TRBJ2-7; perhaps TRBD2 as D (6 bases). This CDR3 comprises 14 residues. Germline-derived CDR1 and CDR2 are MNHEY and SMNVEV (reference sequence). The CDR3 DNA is TGTGCCAGCAGTTTATCGTCTAGCGTGGACGAGCAGTACTTT. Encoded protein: CASSLSSSVDEQYF.

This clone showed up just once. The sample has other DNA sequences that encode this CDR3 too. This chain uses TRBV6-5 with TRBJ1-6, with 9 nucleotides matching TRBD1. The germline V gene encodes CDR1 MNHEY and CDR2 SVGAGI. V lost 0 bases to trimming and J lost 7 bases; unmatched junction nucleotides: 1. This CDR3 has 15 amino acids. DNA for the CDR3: TGTGCCAGCAGTTACTCCGGGACAGGGAATTCACCCCTCCACTTT. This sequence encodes CASSYSGTGNSPLHF.

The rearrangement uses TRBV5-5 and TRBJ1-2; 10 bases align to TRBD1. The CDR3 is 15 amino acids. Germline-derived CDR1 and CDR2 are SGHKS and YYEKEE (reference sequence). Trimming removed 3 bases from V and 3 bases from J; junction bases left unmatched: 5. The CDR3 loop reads CASSWDRGADYGYTF. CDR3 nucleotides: TGTGCCAGCAGCTGGGACAGGGGAGCTGACTATGGCTACACCTTC.

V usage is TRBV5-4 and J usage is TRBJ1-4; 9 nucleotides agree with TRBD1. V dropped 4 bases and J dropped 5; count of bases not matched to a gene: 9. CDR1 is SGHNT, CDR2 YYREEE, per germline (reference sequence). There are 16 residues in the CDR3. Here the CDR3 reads CASSLKRQGGNEKLFF. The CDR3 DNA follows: TGTGCCAGCAGCCTCAAAAGACAGGGGGGGAATGAAAAACTGTTTTTT. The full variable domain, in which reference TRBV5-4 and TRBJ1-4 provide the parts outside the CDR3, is ETGVTQSPTHLIKTRGQQVTLRCSSQSGHNTVSWYQQALGQGPQFIFQYYREEENGRGNFPPRFSGLQFPNYSSELNVNALELDDSALYLCASSLKRQGGNEKLFFGSGTQLSVL.

This chain's CDR3 is CASSPYQRTGGDDGYTF. DNA of the CDR3: TGTGCCAGCTCACCGTACCAACGGACAGGGGGCGACGATGGCTACACCTTC. The chain links TRBV18 to TRBJ1-2; 11 bases map to TRBD1. Germline V gives CDR1 KGHSH, CDR2 LQKENI. V lost 3 bases, J lost 6 bases, and 12 bases stayed unmatched. The CDR3 runs to 17 residues.

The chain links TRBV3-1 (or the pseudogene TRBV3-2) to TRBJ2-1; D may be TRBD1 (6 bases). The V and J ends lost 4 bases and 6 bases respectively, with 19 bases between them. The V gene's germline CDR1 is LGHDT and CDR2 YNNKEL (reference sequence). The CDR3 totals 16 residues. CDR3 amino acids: CASSLGARGLVNEQFF. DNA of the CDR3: TGTGCCAGCAGCCTCGGGGCCAGGGGCCTTGTCAATGAGCAGTTCTTC.

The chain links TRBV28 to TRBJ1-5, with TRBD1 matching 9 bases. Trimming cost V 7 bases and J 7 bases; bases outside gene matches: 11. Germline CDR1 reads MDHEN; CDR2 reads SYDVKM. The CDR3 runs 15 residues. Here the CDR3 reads CASKEGDRDRQPQHF. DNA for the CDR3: TGTGCCAGCAAAGAGGGGGACAGGGATCGACAGCCCCAGCATTTT. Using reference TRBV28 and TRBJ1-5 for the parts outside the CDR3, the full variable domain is DVKVTQSSRYLVKRTGEKVFLECVQDMDHENMFWYRQDPGLGLRLIYFSYDVKMKEKGDIPEGYSVSREKKERFSLILESASTNQTSMYLCASKEGDRDRQPQHFGDGTRLSIL.

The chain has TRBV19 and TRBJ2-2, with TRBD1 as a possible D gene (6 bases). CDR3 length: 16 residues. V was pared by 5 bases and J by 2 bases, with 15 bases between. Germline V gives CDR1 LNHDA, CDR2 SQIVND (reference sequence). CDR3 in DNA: TGTGCCAGTAGTCCGAGGACAGCACCCAACACCGGGGAGCTGTTTTTT. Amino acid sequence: CASSPRTAPNTGELFF.

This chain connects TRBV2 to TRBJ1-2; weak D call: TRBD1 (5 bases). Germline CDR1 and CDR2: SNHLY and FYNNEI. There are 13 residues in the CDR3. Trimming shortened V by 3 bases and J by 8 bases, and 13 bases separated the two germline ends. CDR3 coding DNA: TGTGCCAGCAGTGATTACCAGGGATACGGCTACACCTTC. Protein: CASSDYQGYGYTF. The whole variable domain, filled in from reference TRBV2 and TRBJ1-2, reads EPEVTQTPSHQVTQMGQEVILRCVPISNHLYFYWYRQILGQKVEFLVSFYNNEISEKSEIFDDQFSVERPDGSNFTLKIRSTKLEDSAMYFCASSDYQGYGYTFGSGTRLTVV.

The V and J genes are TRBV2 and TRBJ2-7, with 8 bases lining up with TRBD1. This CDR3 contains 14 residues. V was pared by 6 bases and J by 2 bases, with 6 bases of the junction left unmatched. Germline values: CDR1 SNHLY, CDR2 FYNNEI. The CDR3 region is CASREDRVTYEQYF. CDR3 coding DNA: TGTGCCAGCAGAGAGGACAGGGTCACCTACGAGCAGTACTTC.